The 14 T cell receptor beta chains in this list originate from one sample, sequenced in a study of cytomegalovirus exposure and HLA in healthy donors. PCR was performed using 60 Vbeta and 13 Jbeta primers. This table comes from immunoSEQ multiplex PCR, and its TCRdb copy is limited to in-frame clones, with some not included. Of over 110,000 clones listed, around 80% are singletons. Sequencing was carried out using PBMCs. All receptors derive from a woman in her sixties or seventies in good health and CMV-seropositive.

J is TRBJ1-1 and V is TRBV5-1; the D is unclear. Germline V lookup: CDR1 SGHRS, CDR2 YFSETQ. The CDR3 is 13 amino acids. V lost 5 bases and J 3 bases, leaving 11 bases between the germline ends. Here the CDR3 DNA reads TGCGCCAGCAGGGAGGGTGAGGACACTGAAGCTTTCTTT. Its translation is CASREGEDTEAFF.

The chain carries TRBV9 and TRBJ2-2, with 8 positions matching TRBD2. CDR3 length equals 16 residues. Per the germline V gene, CDR1 is SGDLS and CDR2 is YYNGEE. Trimming removed 0 bases from V and 4 bases from J; junction bases left unmatched: 5. The CDR3 spells CASSVVAGGGTGELFF. For the CDR3, the DNA is TGTGCCAGCAGCGTAGTGGCGGGAGGTGGCACCGGGGAGCTGTTTTTT.

The chain employs TRBV9 and TRBJ2-2; 16 bases align to TRBD2. The V and J ends lost 3 bases and 6 bases, in that order; junction bases with no gene match: 2. The CDR3 consists of 16 residues. Germline assignment: CDR1 SGDLS and CDR2 YYNGEE. Here the CDR3 DNA reads TGTGCCAGCAGCGCTGGGACTAGCGGGAGGGCCGGGGAGCTGTTTTTT. It encodes CASSAGTSGRAGELFF.

V and J are TRBV5-4 and TRBJ2-7; 9 bases match TRBD2. The CDR3 has 15 amino acids. The junction had 10 bases not matched to a gene; V was cut back by 4 bases and J by 5 bases. Germline V lookup: CDR1 SGHNT, CDR2 YYREEE (reference sequence). The CDR3, as DNA: TGTGCCAGCAGCCTCGAAGTAGCGGGAGCTAACGAGCAGTACTTC. The encoded protein is CASSLEVAGANEQYF.

The chain is built from TRBV7-9 and TRBJ2-7; 12 bases are shared with TRBD2. Germline values: CDR1 SEHNR, CDR2 FQNEAQ (reference sequence). The CDR3 runs to 13 residues. Losses at the gene ends were 8 bases for V and 5 bases for J; bases not matched to a gene: 4. The CDR3 here is CASGTSGLDEQYF. The CDR3 nucleotides are TGTGCCAGCGGGACTAGCGGGCTCGACGAGCAGTACTTC.

CDR3 in DNA: TGTGCCAGCAGCTCGGGACTAGCGGGCGATTTTAACGAGCAGTACTTC. Translated, it gives CASSSGLAGDFNEQYF. The chain couples TRBV7-9 to TRBJ2-7, with 12 bases fitting TRBD2. The V segment lost 4 bases and the J segment 5 bases; nucleotides outside the gene matches: 9. CDR1 and CDR2 (germline): SEHNR, FQNEAQ (reference sequence). This CDR3 region has 16 residues.

The chain uses TRBV6-5 and TRBJ2-7; D is unresolved. This CDR3 contains 14 residues. The germline CDR1 and CDR2 sequences are MNHEY and SVGAGI. With 1 base removed from V and 3 bases from J, the gap between germline ends came to 10 bases. CDR3 sequence (DNA): TGTGCCAGCAGTTACTTGGGCCAGTTCTACGAGCAGTACTTC. Its protein is CASSYLGQFYEQYF.

The genes are TRBV2 and TRBJ1-1, with TRBD1 matching over 12 bases. Germline loops: CDR1 SNHLY, CDR2 FYNNEI. After removal of 6 bases from V and 6 bases from J, the junction contained 17 bases not matched to a gene. The CDR3 totals 18 residues. The CDR3: CASSATGTGGAGFSEAFF. CDR3 nucleotides: TGTGCCAGCAGCGCAACCGGGACAGGGGGCGCGGGGTTTTCTGAAGCTTTCTTT. Full variable domain (remainder filled in from reference TRBV2 and TRBJ1-1): EPEVTQTPSHQVTQMGQEVILRCVPISNHLYFYWYRQILGQKVEFLVSFYNNEISEKSEIFDDQFSVERPDGSNFTLKIRSTKLEDSAMYFCASSATGTGGAGFSEAFFGQGTRLTVV.

The chain couples TRBV27 to TRBJ1-5, with 8 bases that match TRBD1. Germline CDR1 MNHEY, CDR2 SMNVEV (reference sequence). The junction had 9 bases not matched to a gene; V was cut back by 2 bases and J by 6 bases. The CDR3 spans 16 residues. The CDR3 loop is CASSLRQGASFQPQHF. Here the CDR3 DNA reads TGTGCCAGCAGTTTACGCCAGGGGGCTTCATTTCAGCCCCAGCATTTT.

This chain joins TRBV6-6 and TRBJ2-3, with 10 bases fitting TRBD1. J lost 1 base, V lost 4 bases, and 2 bases had no gene match. Germline CDR1 is MNHNY and CDR2 is SVGAGI (reference sequence). The CDR3 spans 15 residues. The CDR3: CASSSGTGGTDTQYF. CDR3 sequence (DNA): TGTGCCAGCAGTTCCGGGACAGGGGGCACAGATACGCAGTATTTT.

V gene TRBV5-1 combines with J gene TRBJ1-2, with 8 bases lining up with TRBD1. The CDR3 runs 13 residues. The trim removed 4 bases at V and 6 bases at J, leaving 5 bases unmatched. Per germline, CDR1 SGHRS and CDR2 YFSETQ. CDR3 sequence reads: CASSAWTGHGYTF. The CDR3 DNA follows: TGCGCCAGCAGCGCGTGGACAGGGCATGGCTACACCTTC.

The V call is TRBV27, the J call TRBJ2-7, with 8 positions matching TRBD2. Germline assignment: CDR1 MNHEY and CDR2 SMNVEV (reference sequence). The ends lost 2 bases at V and 2 bases at J; junction bases unmatched: 5. This CDR3 has 15 amino acids. CDR3 region: CASSLGLAGTYEQYF. CDR3 sequence (DNA): TGTGCCAGCAGTTTAGGGCTAGCGGGCACCTACGAGCAGTACTTC.

The rearrangement links TRBV19 to TRBJ1-1; D ambiguous. This CDR3 is built from 13 residues. Germline assignment: CDR1 LNHDA and CDR2 SQIVND (reference sequence). V gave up 3 bases and J gave up 1 base, with 6 bases separating them. In DNA, the CDR3 is TGTGCCAGTAGTATCAGGCAGAACACTGAAGCTTTCTTT. It specifies CASSIRQNTEAFF.

This clone appeared a few times. The rearrangement uses TRBV11-2 and TRBJ2-7; 7 nucleotides agree with TRBD2. The length of the CDR3 is 14 residues. The trim removed 0 bases at V and 3 bases at J, leaving 2 bases unmatched. Germline CDR1 and CDR2: SGHAT and FQNNGV. The CDR3 DNA sequence: TGTGCCAGCAGCTTAGAGCGGGGGAACTACGAGCAGTACTTC. Amino acids: CASSLERGNYEQYF.